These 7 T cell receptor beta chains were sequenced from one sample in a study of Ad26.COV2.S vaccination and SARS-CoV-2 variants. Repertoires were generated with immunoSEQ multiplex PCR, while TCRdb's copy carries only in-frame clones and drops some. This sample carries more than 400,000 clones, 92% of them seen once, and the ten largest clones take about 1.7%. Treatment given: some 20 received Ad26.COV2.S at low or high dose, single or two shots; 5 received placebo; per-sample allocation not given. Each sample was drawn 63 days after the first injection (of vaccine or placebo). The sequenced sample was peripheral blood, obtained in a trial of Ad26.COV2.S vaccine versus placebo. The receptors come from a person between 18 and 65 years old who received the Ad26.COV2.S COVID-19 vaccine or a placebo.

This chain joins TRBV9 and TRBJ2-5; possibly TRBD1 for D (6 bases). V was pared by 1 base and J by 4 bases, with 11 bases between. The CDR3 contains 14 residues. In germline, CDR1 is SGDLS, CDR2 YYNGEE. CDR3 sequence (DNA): TGTGCCAGCAGCGTACCGGGACACCCAGAGACCCAGTACTTC. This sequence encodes CASSVPGHPETQYF.

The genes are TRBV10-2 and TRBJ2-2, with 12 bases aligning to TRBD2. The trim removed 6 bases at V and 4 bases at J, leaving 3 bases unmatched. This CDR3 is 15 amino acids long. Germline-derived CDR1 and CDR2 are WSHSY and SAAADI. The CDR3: CASRTSGGGTGELFF. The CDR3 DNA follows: TGCGCCAGCAGGACTAGCGGGGGAGGCACCGGGGAGCTGTTTTTT.

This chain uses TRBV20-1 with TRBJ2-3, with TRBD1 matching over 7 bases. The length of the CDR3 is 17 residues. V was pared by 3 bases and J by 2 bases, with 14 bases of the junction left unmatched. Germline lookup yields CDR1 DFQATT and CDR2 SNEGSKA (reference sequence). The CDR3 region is CSASGPDRDRLTDTQYF. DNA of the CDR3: TGCAGTGCTAGTGGTCCCGACCGGGACAGACTCACAGATACGCAGTATTTT.

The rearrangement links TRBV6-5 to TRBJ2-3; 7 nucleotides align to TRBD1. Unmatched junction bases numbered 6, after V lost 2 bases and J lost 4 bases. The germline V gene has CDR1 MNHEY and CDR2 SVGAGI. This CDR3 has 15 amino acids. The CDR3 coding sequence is TGTGCCAGCAGTTACAGACAGGGATTGGCAGATACGCAGTATTTT. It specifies CASSYRQGLADTQYF.

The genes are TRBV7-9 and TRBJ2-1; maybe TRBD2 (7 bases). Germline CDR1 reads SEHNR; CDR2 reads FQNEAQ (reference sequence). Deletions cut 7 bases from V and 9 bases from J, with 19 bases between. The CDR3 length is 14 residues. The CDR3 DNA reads TGTGCCAGCATCATGGCGGGGGCGGGGAGTGAGCAGTTCTTC. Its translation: CASIMAGAGSEQFF. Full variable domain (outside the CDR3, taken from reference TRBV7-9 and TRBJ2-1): DTGVSQNPRHKITKRGQNVTFRCDPISEHNRLYWYRQTLGQGPEFLTYFQNEAQLEKSRLLSDRFSAERPKGSFSTLEIQRTEQGDSAMYLCASIMAGAGSEQFFGPGTRLTVL.

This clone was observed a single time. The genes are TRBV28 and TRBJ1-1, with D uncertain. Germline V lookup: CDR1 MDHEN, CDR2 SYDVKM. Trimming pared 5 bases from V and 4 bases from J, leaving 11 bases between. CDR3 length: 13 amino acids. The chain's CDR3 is CASSPSGVTEAFF. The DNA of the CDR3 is TGTGCCAGCAGTCCCTCTGGTGTCACTGAAGCTTTCTTT.

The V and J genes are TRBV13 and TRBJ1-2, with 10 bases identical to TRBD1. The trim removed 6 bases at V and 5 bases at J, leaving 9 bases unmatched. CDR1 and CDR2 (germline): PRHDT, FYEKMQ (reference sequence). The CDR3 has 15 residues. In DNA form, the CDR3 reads TGTGCCAGCAGAAAATTAGGACAGGGGGGGTATGGCTACACCTTC. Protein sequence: CASRKLGQGGYGYTF.